This passage covers 2 T cell receptor beta chains from one sample sequenced in a study of blood T cells in healthy people across ages. A second about 7 to 11 cycle PCR used barcoded and J-beta primers. TCRdb itself ran the 5' RACE reads through MiXCR, one entry per CDR3 protein. The sample contains over 550,000 distinct CDR3 sequences, about 30% of which appear only once. Sequenced material: blood. These receptors were obtained from a woman older than 75 in good health.

This clonotype was seen more than once but under ten times. V is TRBV7-2 and J is TRBJ2-7, with a tentative D call TRBD1 (6 bases). CDR3 length: 17 amino acids. The V and J ends lost 1 base and 9 bases respectively, with 25 bases between them. Germline V lookup: CDR1 SGHTA, CDR2 FQGNSA. CDR3 loop: CASSLGGLGPTLGGQYF. CDR3 DNA sequence: TGTGCCAGCAGCTTAGGAGGGTTAGGACCGACCCTAGGGGGGCAGTACTTC.

This rearrangement joins TRBV14 to TRBJ1-6; D not resolved. Between the trimmed V and J ends, which lost 6 bases and 0 bases, there was a span of 15 bases. The CDR3 contains 17 residues. Germline values: CDR1 SGHDN, CDR2 FVKESK. CDR3 nucleotides: TGTGCCAGCAGTCCGGGGTTAAAAAGCTCCTATAATTCACCCCTCCACTTT. It translates to CASSPGLKSSYNSPLHF.